The 29 T cell receptor delta chains presented below share a single source sample, sequenced in a study of Vδ1+ human thymocytes (dated by TCRdb to the late 2010s). Study-wide conclusions, independent of this receptor: Unlike the oligoclonal repertoires in peripheral blood, the thymic TRG and TRD repertoires appeared highly polyclonal, with Gaussian CDR3 length distributions.

For these receptors, no antigen is known. The data were produced on an Illumina MiSeq. RNA extraction was carried out with the RNeasy mini kit, and reverse transcription was then done using Superscript III. CDR3 amplicons were generated by multiplex PCR with pooled V-gene forward primers and a constant-region reverse primer carrying Illumina adaptor overhangs. Via CATT, TCRdb reprocessed the public reads, and rows with identical DNA were then joined. This sample has some 25,000 delta-chain clones in its table, and under 8.5% of those were observed once. The top ten clones comprise around 0.91% of the sample. Input material: Vdelta1+ gamma-delta thymocytes from the thymus. Taken with the paper, the label for cell subset or site translates to: FACS-sorted CD3+ TCRalphabeta- TCRVdelta1+ TCRVdelta2- thymocytes. The receptors shown here come from a girl under two years old who had congenital heart surgery.

There are a few counts of this clone. This chain uses TRDV1 with TRDJ1; D is ambiguous. The CDR3 runs 17 residues. Looked up from germline, CDR1 is TSWWSYY and CDR2 is QGS. V was trimmed by 0 bases and J by 4 bases, leaving 18 bases between them. The CDR3 is CALGELVRRLRDDKLIF. The CDR3 DNA follows: TGTGCTCTTGGGGAACTAGTTCGGCGGCTACGAGACGATAAACTCATCTTT.

The chain is built from TRDV1 and TRDJ1, with 10 bases lining up with TRDD3. Germline V gene lookup returns CDR1 TSWWSYY and CDR2 QGS. V was pared by 1 base and J by 0 bases, with 11 bases of the junction left unmatched. The CDR3 runs 19 residues. CDR3 loop: CALGEPVVGDTRDTDKLIF. The CDR3 region has the DNA TGTGCTCTTGGGGAACCCGTGGTGGGGGATACCCGAGACACCGATAAACTCATCTTT.

By share of the sample, this clone is medium-sized. Other DNA sequences in this sample translate to the same CDR3. This sequence joins TRDV1 and TRDJ1, with 9 bases fitting TRDD3. Germline V CDR1 and CDR2: TSWWSYY, QGS. Trimming cost V 5 bases and J 0 bases; bases outside gene matches: 13. The CDR3 spans 18 residues. CDR3 nucleotide sequence: TGTGCTCTTGGGATCCCTACGGGGGATACCTGGTACACCGATAAACTCATCTTT. This codes for CALGIPTGDTWYTDKLIF.

This clone showed up just a few times. The rearrangement uses TRDV1 and TRDJ1; D gene ambiguous. This CDR3 is 20 amino acids long. In germline, CDR1 is TSWWSYY, CDR2 QGS. Between the trimmed V and J ends, which lost 0 bases and 0 bases, there was a span of 23 bases. CDR3 region: CALGELKSLEVYCYTDKLIF. CDR3 sequence (DNA): TGTGCTCTTGGGGAACTGAAGTCACTAGAGGTATACTGTTACACCGATAAACTCATCTTT.

This chain uses TRDV1 with TRDJ1; no definite D call. Germline loops: CDR1 TSWWSYY, CDR2 QGS. The CDR3 consists of 16 residues. The V and J ends lost 2 bases and 5 bases respectively, with 18 bases between them. DNA for the CDR3: TGTGCTCTTGGGGAATCCATGGTTAATTTCGGGGATAAACTCATCTTT. Translating gives CALGESMVNFGDKLIF.

This clone was observed a few times. The chain couples TRDV1 to TRDJ1; 12 nucleotides match TRDD3. J lost 1 base, V lost 4 bases, and 25 bases had no gene match. CDR1 is TSWWSYY and CDR2 is QGS in the germline V gene. The CDR3 contains 23 residues. The CDR3 spells CALGVTVLQRLTGGYRGTDKLIF. The CDR3 DNA is TGTGCTCTTGGGGTGACGGTCCTACAACGTCTTACTGGGGGATACAGAGGCACCGATAAACTCATCTTT.

The chain combines TRDV1 with TRDJ1; perhaps TRDD3 as D (6 bases). The V end lost 2 bases, the J end lost 1 base, and 32 bases lay between the germline ends. The CDR3 is 22 amino acids. The germline CDR1 and CDR2 sequences are TSWWSYY and QGS. CDR3 bases: TGTGCTCTTGGGGAAGTCCGAGTCCCTGAAAGGGGGGACTCCGGTATCACCGATAAACTCATCTTT. Its protein is CALGEVRVPERGDSGITDKLIF.

The chain carries TRDV1 and TRDJ1, with 11 bases identical to TRDD3. Germline lookup yields CDR1 TSWWSYY and CDR2 QGS. V lost 1 base to trimming and J lost 7 bases; unmatched junction nucleotides: 17. This CDR3 contains 19 residues. The CDR3 sequence: CALGEPQRLLGDKPLKLIF. The CDR3 nucleotides are TGTGCTCTTGGGGAACCTCAGCGCTTACTGGGGGATAAGCCCCTTAAACTCATCTTT.

Worth noting for this clone: The sample contains more than one DNA sequence encoding this CDR3. V is TRDV1 and J is TRDJ1; D is ambiguous. Trimming cost V 0 bases and J 2 bases, with 7 bases left between them. Germline assignment: CDR1 TSWWSYY and CDR2 QGS. The CDR3 has 14 amino acids. For the CDR3, the DNA is TGTGCTCTTGGGGAACTATCTGAAACCGATAAACTCATCTTT. This codes for CALGELSETDKLIF.

No V segment was called; the J segment is TRDJ1; the listed D gene, TRDD3, was not tested against the DNA. The CDR3 loop spans 17 amino acids. The CDR3 reads CALGEKRVLPDTDKLIF. Here the CDR3 DNA reads TGTGCTCTTGGGGAAAAGCGGGTCTTACCCGACACCGATAAACTCATCTTT.

This rearrangement joins TRDV1 to TRDJ1; unclear D gene. TCRdb is silent on the J gene; assignment here came from matching the DNA to germline. V gave up 0 bases and J gave up 7 bases, with 15 bases separating them. The CDR3 length is 15 residues. Germline V lookup: CDR1 TSWWSYY, CDR2 QGS. CDR3 in amino acids: CALGELSPGCRKLIF. The DNA of the CDR3 is TGTGCTCTTGGGGAACTATCCCCGGGCTGCCGTAAACTCATCTTT.

The table lists this clone with a few counts. The gene calls are TRDV1 and TRDJ1; 12 bases match TRDD3. Germline V gene sequence: CDR1 TSWWSYY, CDR2 QGS. With 2 bases clipped from V and 3 bases from J, the junction kept 22 bases outside the gene matches. The CDR3 runs to 22 residues. CDR3 loop: CALGERLCRGSTGGYLSDKLIF. The CDR3 DNA follows: TGTGCTCTTGGGGAAAGACTCTGCCGAGGTAGTACTGGGGGATACTTATCCGATAAACTCATCTTT.

This chain joins TRDV1 and TRDJ1; 12 bases are shared with TRDD3. From germline, CDR1 is TSWWSYY and CDR2 QGS. CDR3 length: 17 residues. V gave up 4 bases and J gave up 7 bases; unmatched junction bases: 13. CDR3 region: CALGVCPYWGILGKLIF. In nucleotides, the CDR3 is TGTGCTCTTGGGGTTTGCCCGTACTGGGGGATACTTGGTAAACTCATCTTT.

The chain recombines TRDV1 with TRDJ1; 10 positions agree with TRDD3. The CDR3 sequence is 24 residues long. V dropped 1 base and J dropped 2; count of bases not matched to a gene: 28. Germline lookup yields CDR1 TSWWSYY and CDR2 QGS. The CDR3 spells CALGEQVSAKTIEGDTSRTDKLIF. In DNA, the CDR3 is TGTGCTCTTGGGGAACAGGTATCCGCTAAAACAATAGAGGGGGATACGTCTCGGACCGATAAACTCATCTTT.

Sample share makes this clone medium-sized. The same CDR3 also results from other DNA sequences found in this sample. The rearrangement links TRDV2 to TRDJ2, with 9 nucleotides matching TRDD3. The CDR3 length is 15 residues. After removal of 3 bases from V and 3 bases from J, the junction contained 4 bases not matched to a gene. The germline V gene encodes CDR1 GEAIGNYY and CDR2 EKD. The CDR3 is CACDVLGDVTAQLFF. The CDR3 DNA is TGTGCCTGTGACGTACTGGGGGACGTGACAGCACAACTCTTCTTT.

The V gene is TRDV1, the J gene TRDJ1; TRDD3 agrees at 8 bases. The trim removed 2 bases at V and 6 bases at J, leaving 17 bases unmatched. From germline, CDR1 is TSWWSYY and CDR2 QGS. The CDR3 consists of 18 residues. In nucleotides, the CDR3 is TGTGCTCTTGGGGAAAGTCGGGACATACGCTGGGGGAATAATAAACTCATCTTT. Residues: CALGESRDIRWGNNKLIF.

The chain employs TRDV1 and TRDJ1, with TRDD3 matching 12 bases. The J gene, missing from TCRdb, was assigned here through DNA to germline matching. CDR3 length: 23 residues. V lost 1 base and J lost 1; bases outside the gene matches: 22. CDR1 is TSWWSYY, CDR2 QGS, per germline. Here the CDR3 DNA reads TGTGCTCTTGGGGAACGATCAACCCGGGTAACTGGGGGATACAGGTGGCTCACCGATAAACTCATCTTT. Translation: CALGERSTRVTGGYRWLTDKLIF.

This clone was seen more than once but under ten times. The gene calls are TRDV1 and TRDJ1; D is unclear. The germline V gene has CDR1 TSWWSYY and CDR2 QGS. Trimming took 1 base from V and 0 from J, leaving 15 bases between them. This CDR3 spans 17 amino acids. CDR3 amino acids: CALGERILGHNTDKLIF. The CDR3 bases are TGTGCTCTTGGGGAACGAATTTTAGGGCATAACACCGATAAACTCATCTTT.

The chain carries TRDV1 and TRDJ1, with 8 bases aligning to TRDD2. Assignment of the J gene here rests on matching the DNA to germline, because TCRdb gives none. J gave up 7 bases and V 0 bases, and 28 bases lay outside the gene matches. Looked up from germline, CDR1 is TSWWSYY and CDR2 is QGS. The CDR3 totals 22 residues. In nucleotides, the CDR3 is TGTGCTCTTGGGGAACTAGGGTACTATTCTTCCTACTGGGCAGTCCGATACGGTAAACTCATCTTT. It is translated as CALGELGYYSSYWAVRYGKLIF.

This clone was seen a handful of times. This sequence joins TRDV1 and TRDJ1, with D perhaps given as TRDD2 or TRDD3 (5 bases each). Trimming stripped 0 bases from V and 6 bases from J, with 26 bases between. The germline gives CDR1 TSWWSYY, CDR2 QGS. This CDR3 contains 19 residues. As DNA, the CDR3 is TGTGCTCTTGGGGAACTTCGGGTTCCTGGCCATACTGGAGCCTATAAACTCATCTTT. Amino acids: CALGELRVPGHTGAYKLIF.

This clone was counted only a few times. V is TRDV1 and J is TRDJ1; 13 bases agree with TRDD3. Germline assignment: CDR1 TSWWSYY and CDR2 QGS. The CDR3 totals 23 residues. The trim removed 4 bases at V and 0 bases at J, leaving 23 bases unmatched. The CDR3 loop is CALGGFSYQLALGDTYHTDKLIF. Written as DNA, the CDR3 is TGTGCTCTTGGGGGGTTTTCCTACCAGCTTGCACTGGGGGATACGTACCACACCGATAAACTCATCTTT.

The chain uses TRDV1 and TRDJ1; 9 nucleotides align to TRDD3. After removal of 0 bases from V and 1 base from J, the junction contained 27 bases not matched to a gene. Germline CDR1 reads TSWWSYY; CDR2 reads QGS. CDR3 size: 24 residues. CDR3 sequence (DNA): TGTGCTCTTGGGGAACTAGCCCCTTACGGGGGATACAGGGCCCCCTCCCAAGGCACCGATAAACTCATCTTT. This gives the protein CALGELAPYGGYRAPSQGTDKLIF.

This clone was detected only a few times. The chain recombines TRDV1 with TRDJ1; 9 nucleotides align to TRDD3. Germline V gene sequence: CDR1 TSWWSYY, CDR2 QGS. Unmatched junction bases numbered 23, after V lost 2 bases and J lost 4 bases. This CDR3 spans 21 amino acids. The CDR3 region is CALGEDGLRGDTHPRFDKLIF. Here the CDR3 DNA reads TGTGCTCTTGGGGAAGATGGACTACGAGGGGATACGCACCCTCGTTTCGATAAACTCATCTTT.

The V and J genes are TRDV1 and TRDJ1, with 11 bases that match TRDD3. V shed 2 bases, J shed 0 bases, and the junction held 14 bases outside the gene matches. The CDR3 spans 20 residues. Germline-derived CDR1 and CDR2 are TSWWSYY and QGS. The CDR3 here is CALGENHGWGILAYTDKLIF. CDR3 DNA sequence: TGTGCTCTTGGGGAAAATCATGGCTGGGGGATACTAGCGTACACCGATAAACTCATCTTT.

The chain uses TRDV1 and TRDJ1, with 9 bases matching TRDD3. Here the J gene was assigned by germline matching of the DNA, as TCRdb has none. Trimming at V came to 2 bases and at J to 3 bases, leaving 31 bases not matched to a gene. The CDR3 is 24 residues long. The germline CDR1 and CDR2 sequences are TSWWSYY and QGS. The CDR3 is CALGEVGTPRPSDWGTKVADKLIF. As DNA, the CDR3 is TGTGCTCTTGGGGAAGTTGGCACACCTAGGCCTTCTGACTGGGGGACCAAGGTCGCCGATAAACTCATCTTT.

This clone appeared a few times. The chain has TRDV1 and TRDJ1; the D gene is possibly TRDD3 (6 bases). In germline, CDR1 is TSWWSYY, CDR2 QGS. The length of the CDR3 is 15 residues. The V and J ends lost 2 bases and 0 bases respectively, with 10 bases between them. The CDR3 DNA is TGTGCTCTTGGGGAAAGACGGGGATACACCGATAAACTCATCTTT. The encoded protein is CALGERRGYTDKLIF.

The rearrangement uses TRDV1 and TRDJ1, with D perhaps matching TRDD3 (6 bases). The J gene was missing in TCRdb and was found by matching the end of the DNA to germline. Germline assignment: CDR1 TSWWSYY and CDR2 QGS. The CDR3 extends over 15 amino acids. V lost 4 bases, J lost 0 bases, and 12 bases lay in between. The CDR3 is CALGVEWGDTDKLIF. DNA of the CDR3: TGTGCTCTTGGGGTAGAGTGGGGGGACACCGATAAACTCATCTTT.

This clone has more than one count but fewer than ten. V gene TRDV1 combines with J gene TRDJ1; 11 positions match TRDD3. V was pared by 3 bases and J by 11 bases, with 32 bases of the junction left unmatched. Germline CDR1 and CDR2: TSWWSYY and QGS. The CDR3 loop spans 22 amino acids. Here the CDR3 DNA reads TGTGCTCTTGGGGATCCCCTTTCCTACGACAGATTTGGGGGATACGCGGAGGAAAAGCTCATCTTT. Translation gives CALGDPLSYDRFGGYAEEKLIF.

Turning to this clone: One end of the junction is discordant with germline, which a read error may explain. The chain employs TRDV1 and TRDJ1, with D perhaps TRDD3 (5 bases). Germline CDR1 and CDR2: TSWWSYY and QGS. The CDR3 covers 17 residues. The CDR3 coding sequence is TGTGCTCTTGGGGAACGGCCACGTCCCACTCCCCTGGGTAAACTCATCTTC. Translation: CALGERPRPTPLGKLIF.